The rows below give T cell receptor beta chains drawn from one sample of a study of T cell responses to AZD1222 COVID-19 vaccine. Generated by immunoSEQ multiplex PCR, the TCRdb table keeps only in-frame clones and is missing some. Of about 100,000 clones listed, about 82% are singletons. Specimen: peripheral blood, collected on day 0 of AZD1222 vaccination. The receptors here all came from an adult in good health. The CDR3 runs from the conserved cysteine through the conserved F or W. Each record gives: clone size, J gene, V gene, D gene, CDR3 protein, CDR3 DNA. The D gene is left open where the match is weak. A clone size is listed for some rows: how often the clone was seen (once, few, many), or a class if it is expanded.

.,TRBJ2-7,TRBV5-1,.,CASTAGSTYEQYF,TGCGCCAGCACTGCAGGGTCTACGTACGAGCAGTACTTC
.,TRBJ2-7,TRBV18,TRBD2,CASSPPASGSYEQYF,TGTGCCAGCTCACCACCAGCTAGCGGGTCCTACGAGCAGTACTTC
.,TRBJ2-7,TRBV11-3,.,CASSHREYEQYF,TGTGCCAGCAGCCACAGGGAATACGAGCAGTACTTC
.,TRBJ2-3,TRBV7-9,.,CASSLVGPADTQYF,TGTGCCAGCAGCTTAGTGGGTCCAGCGGATACGCAGTATTTT
.,TRBJ2-1,TRBV7-9,TRBD2,CASSTSGGNNEQFF,TGTGCCAGCAGCACTAGCGGGGGGAACAATGAGCAGTTCTTC
.,TRBJ2-7,TRBV6-4,.,CASSGQGGPIYRSSYEQYF,TGTGCCAGCAGTGGCCAGGGGGGGCCTATTTATAGGAGCTCCTACGAGCAGTACTTC
.,TRBJ2-1,TRBV18,.,CASSPRNVNNEQFF,TGTGCCAGCTCACCACGGAACGTTAACAATGAGCAGTTCTTC
.,TRBJ1-6,TRBV4-1,.,CASSQVPRQENSPLHF,TGCGCCAGCAGCCAAGTCCCGCGACAGGAGAATTCACCCCTCCACTTT
.,TRBJ1-5,TRBV21-1,.,CASSPVGRRYSNQPQHF,TGTGCCAGCAGCCCGGTTGGGAGAAGGTATAGCAATCAGCCCCAGCATTTT
few,TRBJ2-3,TRBV5-1,.,CASRMARGEDTQYF,TGCGCCAGCAGGATGGCCCGAGGTGAAGATACGCAGTATTTT
.,TRBJ2-7,TRBV15,.,CATSRKRQPLGSHSYEQYF,TGTGCCACCAGCAGAAAGCGTCAGCCTCTAGGCTCCCACTCCTACGAGCAGTACTTC
.,TRBJ2-7,TRBV30,.,CAWSAGSSSYEQYF,TGTGCCTGGAGTGCGGGATCAAGCTCCTACGAGCAGTACTTC
.,TRBJ2-5,TRBV11-1,.,CASSLGQGETQYF,TGTGCCAGCAGCTTAGGTCAGGGGGAGACCCAGTACTTC
once,TRBJ1-1,TRBV15,TRBD1,CATSRTTGAVEAFF,TGTGCCACCAGCAGAACAACAGGGGCTGTTGAAGCTTTCTTT
.,TRBJ2-5,TRBV7-7,TRBD1,CASSKTGGRETQYF,TGTGCCAGCAGCAAGACAGGGGGCCGGGAGACCCAGTACTTC
.,TRBJ1-4,TRBV28,.,CASSGAYEKLFF,TGTGCCAGCAGCGGGGCGTACGAAAAACTGTTTTTT
.,TRBJ2-7,TRBV5-5,.,CASSLRDPYEQYF,TGTGCCAGCAGCCTGCGGGACCCCTACGAGCAGTACTTC
.,TRBJ1-2,TRBV9,TRBD1,CASSAEHRGNYGYTF,TGTGCCAGCAGCGCAGAGCACAGGGGAAACTATGGCTACACCTTC